The sequence of this T cell receptor (beta chain) was determined in a study of cytomegalovirus exposure and HLA in healthy donors. Primers: 60 Vbeta forward and 13 Jbeta reverse. Method: immunoSEQ multiplex PCR; TCRdb's copy keeps in-frame clones and lacks some. This table has around 150,000 clones, approximately 70% appearing once. Study conclusions and caveats: High sensitivity and specificity were reportedly achieved when the classifier diagnosed cytomegalovirus status. A prior analysis recorded that most TCR beta V segments were productive about 90% or about 30% of the time. In a later analysis, compared with equally common non-associated chains, HLA-associated beta chains were more expanded.

CDR3 size: 16 residues. CDR1 and CDR2 from the germline V gene are LGHNA and YNFKEQ. V gave up 0 bases and J gave up 10 bases, with 16 bases separating them. Notes on this clone: What it binds is not known.

The source of this sequence is a man aged 35-49 years in good health and CMV-seropositive. This chain uses TRBV4-2 with TRBJ1-6, with unresolved D. The specimen was PBMCs. The CDR3 region has the DNA TGTGCCAGCAGCCAAGATCAATCCCCCCCGGTCTCACCCCTCCACTTT. It is translated as CASSQDQSPPVSPLHF.